Listed below are T cell receptor beta chains from one sample, sequenced in a study of response to subunit inactivated influenza vaccine. TCRdb independently ran MiXCR on the RT-PCR reads; one entry per CDR3 protein. In the table there are about 500,000 distinct CDR3 sequences, over 10% of which are singletons. The sequencing used PBMCs from blood, collected 45 days after vaccination. These receptor sequences come from a man over 45 who received an inactivated influenza vaccine. Both conserved end residues are part of each CDR3. Each record gives: clone size, V gene, D gene, J gene, CDR3 protein, CDR3 DNA. A D gene is named only where the DNA matches it firmly. A clone size is listed for some rows: how often the clone was seen (once, few, many), or a class if it is expanded.

clone_size: many
v_call: TRBV7-3
d_call: NA
j_call: TRBJ2-1
cdr3_aa: CASSISRDWGNEQFF
cdr3_nt: TGTGCCAGCAGCATTTCCCGCGACTGGGGTAATGAGCAGTTCTTC

clone_size: many
v_call: TRBV28
d_call: NA
j_call: TRBJ1-6
cdr3_aa: CASRPHSYNSPLHF
cdr3_nt: TGTGCCAGCAGGCCCCACTCCTATAATTCACCCCTCCACTTT

clone_size: NA
v_call: TRBV11-2
d_call: NA
j_call: TRBJ2-3
cdr3_aa: CASSSGASWWADTQYF
cdr3_nt: TGTGCCAGCAGCTCAGGGGCCAGTTGGTGGGCAGATACGCAGTATTTT

clone_size: few
v_call: TRBV24-1
d_call: NA
j_call: TRBJ2-7
cdr3_aa: CATSDFRGYEQYF
cdr3_nt: TGTGCCACCAGTGATTTTCGGGGCTACGAGCAGTACTTC

clone_size: NA
v_call: TRBV11-2
d_call: NA
j_call: TRBJ2-7
cdr3_aa: CASSLPVVRDSYEQYF
cdr3_nt: TGTGCCAGCAGCTTACCGGTTGTAAGAGACTCCTACGAGCAGTACTTC

clone_size: NA
v_call: TRBV11-1
d_call: TRBD1
j_call: TRBJ2-6
cdr3_aa: CASSSGTGPLSGANVLTF
cdr3_nt: TGTGCCAGCAGCTCCGGGACAGGGCCCCTCTCTGGGGCCAACGTCCTGACTTTC

clone_size: NA
v_call: TRBV2
d_call: NA
j_call: TRBJ2-3
cdr3_aa: CASSDLAGMAQYF
cdr3_nt: TGTGCCAGCAGTGACCTAGCAGGGATGGCGCAGTATTTT

clone_size: NA
v_call: TRBV20-1
d_call: NA
j_call: TRBJ2-1
cdr3_aa: CSATTTALSEQFF
cdr3_nt: TGCAGTGCAACTACGACGGCCTTGAGTGAGCAGTTCTTC

clone_size: few
v_call: TRBV7-2
d_call: NA
j_call: TRBJ1-5
cdr3_aa: CASSDPRGRYQPQHF
cdr3_nt: TGTGCCAGCAGCGACCCCCGGGGGCGTTATCAGCCCCAGCATTTT

clone_size: few
v_call: TRBV5-1
d_call: TRBD2
j_call: TRBJ2-3
cdr3_aa: CASSLVAGGDTDTQYF
cdr3_nt: TGCGCCAGCAGCTTGGTGGCGGGGGGGGACACAGATACGCAGTATTTT

clone_size: few
v_call: TRBV12-3/TRBV12-4
d_call: NA
j_call: TRBJ2-7
cdr3_aa: CASSLASGEGYEQYF
cdr3_nt: TGTGCCAGCAGTTTAGCCTCCGGGGAAGGCTACGAGCAGTACTTC

clone_size: NA
v_call: TRBV20-1
d_call: TRBD1
j_call: TRBJ2-3
cdr3_aa: CSARDTGGSNTQYF
cdr3_nt: TGCAGTGCTAGAGATACAGGGGGCTCAAATACGCAGTATTTT

clone_size: NA
v_call: TRBV7-2
d_call: TRBD2
j_call: TRBJ2-1
cdr3_aa: CASSILAGGRKNEQFF
cdr3_nt: TGTGCCAGCAGCATTTTAGCGGGAGGAAGGAAGAATGAGCAGTTCTTC

clone_size: NA
v_call: TRBV5-1
d_call: TRBD1
j_call: TRBJ2-1
cdr3_aa: CASSLALQGGNEQFF
cdr3_nt: TGCGCCAGCAGCTTGGCCTTACAGGGGGGCAATGAGCAGTTCTTC

clone_size: NA
v_call: TRBV4-1
d_call: NA
j_call: TRBJ1-4
cdr3_aa: CASSQVGAAKLFF
cdr3_nt: TGCGCCAGCAGCCAAGTGGGGGCCGCTAAACTGTTTTTT